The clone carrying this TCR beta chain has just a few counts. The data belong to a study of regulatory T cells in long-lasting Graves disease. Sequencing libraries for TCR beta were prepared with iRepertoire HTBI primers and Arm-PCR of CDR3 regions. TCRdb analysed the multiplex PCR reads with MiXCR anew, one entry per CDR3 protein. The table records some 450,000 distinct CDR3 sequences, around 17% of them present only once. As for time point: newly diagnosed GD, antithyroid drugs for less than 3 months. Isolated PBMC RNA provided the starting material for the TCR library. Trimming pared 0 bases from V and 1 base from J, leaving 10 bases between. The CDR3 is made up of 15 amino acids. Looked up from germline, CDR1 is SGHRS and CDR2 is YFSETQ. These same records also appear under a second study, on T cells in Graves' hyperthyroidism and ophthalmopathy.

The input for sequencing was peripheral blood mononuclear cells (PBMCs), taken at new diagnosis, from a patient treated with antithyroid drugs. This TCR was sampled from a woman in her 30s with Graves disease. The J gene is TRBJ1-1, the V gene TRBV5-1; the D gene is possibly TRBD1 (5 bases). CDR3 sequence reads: CASSLVQGTNTEAFF. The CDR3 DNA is TGCGCCAGCAGCTTGGTGCAGGGAACGAACACTGAAGCTTTCTTT.